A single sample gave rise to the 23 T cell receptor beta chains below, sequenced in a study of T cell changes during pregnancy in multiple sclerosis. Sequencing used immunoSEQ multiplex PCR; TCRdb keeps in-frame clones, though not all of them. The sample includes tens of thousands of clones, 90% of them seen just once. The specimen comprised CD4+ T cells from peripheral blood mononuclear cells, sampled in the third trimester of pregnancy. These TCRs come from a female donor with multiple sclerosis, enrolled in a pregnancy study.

In nucleotides, the CDR3 is TGTGCCAGCAGTTCGACTAGCGGGAGGTCGGGTCCTCTAGGGGGGGTCACCCTCTACGAGCAGTACTTC. This gives the protein CASSSTSGRSGPLGGVTLYEQYF. This chain links TRBV6-9 with TRBJ2-7; 13 bases fit TRBD2. This CDR3 has 23 residues. Trimming took 4 bases from V and 3 from J; bases not matched to a gene: 27. CDR1 is MNHGY, CDR2 SVAAGI, per germline.

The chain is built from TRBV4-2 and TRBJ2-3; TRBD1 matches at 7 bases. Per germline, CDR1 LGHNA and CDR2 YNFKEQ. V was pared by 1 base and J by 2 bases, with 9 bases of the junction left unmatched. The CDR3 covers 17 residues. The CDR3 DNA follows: TGTGCCAGCAGCCAAGGGGACGGGACAGCAACCACAGATACGCAGTATTTT. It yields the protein CASSQGDGTATTDTQYF.

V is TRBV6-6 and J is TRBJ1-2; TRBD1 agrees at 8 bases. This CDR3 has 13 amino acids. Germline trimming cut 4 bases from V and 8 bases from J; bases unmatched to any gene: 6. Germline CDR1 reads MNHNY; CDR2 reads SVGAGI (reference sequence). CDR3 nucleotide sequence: TGTGCCAGCAGTTTACAGGGGGAGGGGGGCTACACCTTC. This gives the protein CASSLQGEGGYTF.

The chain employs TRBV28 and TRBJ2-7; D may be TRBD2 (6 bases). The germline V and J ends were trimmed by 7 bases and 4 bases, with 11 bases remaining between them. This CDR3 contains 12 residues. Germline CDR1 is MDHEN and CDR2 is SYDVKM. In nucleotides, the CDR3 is TGTGCCAGCAACCAGCGGGTATACGAGCAGTACTTC. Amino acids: CASNQRVYEQYF.

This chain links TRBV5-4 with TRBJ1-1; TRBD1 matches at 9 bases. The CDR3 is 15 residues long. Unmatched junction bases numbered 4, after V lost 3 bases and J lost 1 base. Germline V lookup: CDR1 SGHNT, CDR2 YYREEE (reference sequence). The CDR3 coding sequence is TGTGCCAGCAGCTCCCTGACAGGGGGGAACACTGAAGCTTTCTTT. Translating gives CASSSLTGGNTEAFF.

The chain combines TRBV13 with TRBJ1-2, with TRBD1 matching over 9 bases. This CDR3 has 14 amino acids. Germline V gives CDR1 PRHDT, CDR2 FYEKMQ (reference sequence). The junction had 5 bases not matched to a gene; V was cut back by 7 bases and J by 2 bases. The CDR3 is CASTQGQGNYGYTF. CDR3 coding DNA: TGTGCCAGCACACAAGGACAGGGGAACTATGGCTACACCTTC.

The CDR3 nucleotides read TGTGCCAGCAGCTACCTCCCTTTGGGGACAGCTAATGAAAAACTGTTTTTT. Amino acid sequence: CASSYLPLGTANEKLFF. The V and J genes are TRBV28 and TRBJ1-4; TRBD1 matches 7 bases. The ends lost 6 bases at V and 3 bases at J; junction bases unmatched: 13. The CDR3 runs to 17 residues. The germline V gene has CDR1 MDHEN and CDR2 SYDVKM.

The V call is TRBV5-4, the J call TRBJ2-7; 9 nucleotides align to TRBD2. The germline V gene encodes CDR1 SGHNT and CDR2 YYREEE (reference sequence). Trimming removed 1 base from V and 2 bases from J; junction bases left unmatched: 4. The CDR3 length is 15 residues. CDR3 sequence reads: CASSLIAGGAYEQYF. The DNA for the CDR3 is TGTGCCAGCAGCTTGATTGCGGGAGGGGCCTACGAGCAGTACTTC. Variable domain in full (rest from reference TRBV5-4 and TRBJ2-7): ETGVTQSPTHLIKTRGQQVTLRCSSQSGHNTVSWYQQALGQGPQFIFQYYREEENGRGNFPPRFSGLQFPNYSSELNVNALELDDSALYLCASSLIAGGAYEQYFGPGTRLTVT.

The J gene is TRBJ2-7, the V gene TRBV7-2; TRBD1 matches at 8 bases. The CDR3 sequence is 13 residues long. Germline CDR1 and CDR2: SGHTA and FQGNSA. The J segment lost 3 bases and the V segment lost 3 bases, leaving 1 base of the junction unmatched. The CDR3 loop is CASSFGQGYEQYF. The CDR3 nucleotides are TGTGCCAGCAGCTTTGGACAGGGCTACGAGCAGTACTTC. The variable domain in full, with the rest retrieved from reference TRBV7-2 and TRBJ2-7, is GAGVSQSPSNKVTEKGKDVELRCDPISGHTALYWYRQSLGQGLEFLIYFQGNSAPDKSGLPSDRFSAERTGGSVSTLTIQRTQQEDSAVYLCASSFGQGYEQYFGPGTRLTVT.

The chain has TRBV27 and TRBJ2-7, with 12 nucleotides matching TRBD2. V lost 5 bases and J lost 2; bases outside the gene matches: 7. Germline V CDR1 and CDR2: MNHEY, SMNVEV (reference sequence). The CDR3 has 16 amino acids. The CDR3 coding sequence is TGTGCCAGCAGTCCTTCTAGCGGGAGGGCCGCCTACGAGCAGTACTTC. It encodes CASSPSSGRAAYEQYF.

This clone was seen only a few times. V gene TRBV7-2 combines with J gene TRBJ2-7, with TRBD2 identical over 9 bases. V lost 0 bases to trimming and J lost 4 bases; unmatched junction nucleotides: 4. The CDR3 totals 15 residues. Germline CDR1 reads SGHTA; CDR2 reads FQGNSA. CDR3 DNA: TGTGCCAGCAGCTTAGCCTCGGCGGGAGGGTACGAGCAGTACTTC. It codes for CASSLASAGGYEQYF.

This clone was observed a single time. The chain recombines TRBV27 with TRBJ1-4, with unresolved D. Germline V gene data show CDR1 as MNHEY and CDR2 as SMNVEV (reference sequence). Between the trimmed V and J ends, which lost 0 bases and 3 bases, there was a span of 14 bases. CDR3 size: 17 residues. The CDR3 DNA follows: TGTGCCAGCAGTTTATCCACAGTGTTAGGTGCTAATGAAAAACTGTTTTTT. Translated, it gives CASSLSTVLGANEKLFF.

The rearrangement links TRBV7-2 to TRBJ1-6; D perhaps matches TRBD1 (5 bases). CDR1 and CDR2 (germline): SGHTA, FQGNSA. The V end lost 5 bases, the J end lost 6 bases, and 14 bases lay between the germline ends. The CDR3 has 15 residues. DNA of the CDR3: TGTGCCAGCAGCAGCCCCTGGACACCTAATTCACCCCTCCACTTT. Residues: CASSSPWTPNSPLHF.

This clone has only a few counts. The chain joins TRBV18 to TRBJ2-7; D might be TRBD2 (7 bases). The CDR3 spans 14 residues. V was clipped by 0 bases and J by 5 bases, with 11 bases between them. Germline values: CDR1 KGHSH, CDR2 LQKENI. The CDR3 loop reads CASSPPGGLNEQYF. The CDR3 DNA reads TGTGCCAGCTCACCACCGGGGGGGCTGAACGAGCAGTACTTC.

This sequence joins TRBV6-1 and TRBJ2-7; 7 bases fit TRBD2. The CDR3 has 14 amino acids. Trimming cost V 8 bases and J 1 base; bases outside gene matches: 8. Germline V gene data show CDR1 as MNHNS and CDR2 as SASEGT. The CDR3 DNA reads TGTGCCAGCGGCAGACAAGCGGGGTCCTACGAGCAGTACTTC. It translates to CASGRQAGSYEQYF.

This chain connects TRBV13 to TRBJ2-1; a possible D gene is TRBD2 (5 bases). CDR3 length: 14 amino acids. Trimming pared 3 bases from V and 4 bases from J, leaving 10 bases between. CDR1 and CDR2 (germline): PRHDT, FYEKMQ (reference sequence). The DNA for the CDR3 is TGTGCCAGCAGCTTTGGGAGTTCATACAATGAGCAGTTCTTC. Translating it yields CASSFGSSYNEQFF. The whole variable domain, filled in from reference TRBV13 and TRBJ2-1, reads AAGVIQSPRHLIKEKRETATLKCYPIPRHDTVYWYQQGPGQDPQFLISFYEKMQSDKGSIPDRFSAQQFSDYHSELNMSSLELGDSALYFCASSFGSSYNEQFFGPGTRLTVL.

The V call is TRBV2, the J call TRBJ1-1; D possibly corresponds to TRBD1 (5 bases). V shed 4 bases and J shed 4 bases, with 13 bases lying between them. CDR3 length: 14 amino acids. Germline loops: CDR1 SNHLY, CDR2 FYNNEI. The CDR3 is CASSGEGISTEAFF. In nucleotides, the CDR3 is TGTGCCAGCAGTGGGGAGGGGATTAGCACTGAAGCTTTCTTT.

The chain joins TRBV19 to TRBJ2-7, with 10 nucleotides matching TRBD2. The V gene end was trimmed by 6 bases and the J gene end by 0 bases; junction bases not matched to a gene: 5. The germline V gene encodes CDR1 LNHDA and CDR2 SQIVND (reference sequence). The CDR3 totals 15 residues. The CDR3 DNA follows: TGTGCCAGTAGCCGAATAGCGGGAGGCTCCTACGAGCAGTACTTC. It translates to CASSRIAGGSYEQYF. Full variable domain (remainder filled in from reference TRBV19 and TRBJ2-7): DGGITQSPKYLFRKEGQNVTLSCEQNLNHDAMYWYRQDPGQGLRLIYYSQIVNDFQKGDIAEGYSVSREKKESFPLTVTSAQKNPTAFYLCASSRIAGGSYEQYFGPGTRLTVT.

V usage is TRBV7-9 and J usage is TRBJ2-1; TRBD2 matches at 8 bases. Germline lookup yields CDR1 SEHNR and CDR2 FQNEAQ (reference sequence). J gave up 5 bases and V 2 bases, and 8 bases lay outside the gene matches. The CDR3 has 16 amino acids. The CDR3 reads CASSLPSGSAHNEQFF. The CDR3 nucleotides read TGTGCCAGCAGCTTACCCAGCGGGAGTGCCCACAATGAGCAGTTCTTC.

The chain's CDR3 is CASSVDSRGHEQYF. The CDR3, as DNA: TGTGCCAGCAGCGTCGATAGTAGGGGCCACGAGCAGTACTTC. The V and J genes are TRBV9 and TRBJ2-7, with D perhaps matching TRBD1 (5 bases). This CDR3 is 14 amino acids long. Trimming took off 2 bases at V and 5 bases at J, with 14 bases between the two ends. From germline, CDR1 is SGDLS and CDR2 YYNGEE.

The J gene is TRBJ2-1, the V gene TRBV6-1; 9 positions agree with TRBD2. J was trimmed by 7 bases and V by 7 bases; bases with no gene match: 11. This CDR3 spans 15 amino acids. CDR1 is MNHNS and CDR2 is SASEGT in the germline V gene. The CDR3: CASKIESSGMNEQFF. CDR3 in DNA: TGTGCCAGCAAAATAGAATCTAGCGGGATGAATGAGCAGTTCTTC.

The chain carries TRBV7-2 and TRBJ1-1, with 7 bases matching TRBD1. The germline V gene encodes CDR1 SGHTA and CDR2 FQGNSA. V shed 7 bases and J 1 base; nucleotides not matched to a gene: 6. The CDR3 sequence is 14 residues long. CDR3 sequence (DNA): TGTGCCAGCACAACCGGACAGGCGAACACTGAAGCTTTCTTT. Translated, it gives CASTTGQANTEAFF.

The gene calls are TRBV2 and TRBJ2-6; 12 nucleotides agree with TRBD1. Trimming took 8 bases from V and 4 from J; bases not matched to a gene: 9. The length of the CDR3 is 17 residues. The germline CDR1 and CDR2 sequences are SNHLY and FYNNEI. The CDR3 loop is CASDTGTGGAGANVLTF. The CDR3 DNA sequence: TGTGCCAGCGACACCGGGACAGGGGGCGCCGGGGCCAACGTCCTGACTTTC.